This section outlines one T cell receptor beta chain sequence together with its context. Its antigen is still unknown. Nothing much larger sits one base from this clone, and base qualities are not available. The immunoSEQ Assay, a bias-controlled multiplex PCR, was used to amplify TCRbeta CDR3 regions from genomic DNA. As for the original processing: The number of nucleated cells in each sample was estimated by amplification of reference gene primers within the assay. To quantify the absolute abundance of each unique TCRbeta CDR3 rearrangement, sequence reads were collapsed and filtered. For each sample, productive Simpson clonality was calculated by taking the square root of Simpson's diversity index across productive rearrangements. The clones in this table, taken by TCRdb from immuneACCESS, are in-frame only. Not every clone is retained; where verified, under half of the shortfall comes from an unresolved V gene, and the cause of the rest is unknown. Clone size and V and J calls were adopted from that table, with D and trimming inferred from the DNA. The sample data list about 110,000 clones, and about 83% of these were observed just once. About 4% of the sample goes to the ten largest clones.

The data belong to a study of blood T cell repertoires in COVID-19 (dated by TCRdb to about 2020). With respect to the entire study: The collaborator samples originated in the United States, Italy and Spain and spanned the acute and convalescent phases of COVID-19. The material from the prospective study consisted of cDNA or gDNA derived from T cells, B-cell-depleted T cells, or PBMCs. Deeply sampled blood TCRbeta repertoires from subjects exposed to, actively infected with, or recovered from COVID-19 were included in the dataset. The repertoires were made available in a free public database intended to serve as a resource for research on the immune response to SARS-CoV-2. The samples were drawn from the first 160 participants of the ongoing ImmuneRACE study and from over a thousand subjects provided by 6 global collaborators. A de-identified subject ID, COVID-19 status, age in years and sex were almost always included in the sample metadata. HLA class I and class II types, where available, came from metadata supplied by the sample provider rather than from assay-based typing.

The study at large found these results: How much clinical and demographic metadata was included differed by source and by participant, and the metadata was provided uncurated.

The collaborating institutions used their own protocols to collect whole blood in K2EDTA tubes. For TCRbeta analysis, collaborator samples were shipped as frozen whole blood, as isolated PBMCs, or as DNA extracted from either sample type. The junction shows trimming of 1 base on V and 4 bases on J, plus 13 bases between the germline ends. The CDR1 and CDR2 encoded by the germline V gene are SGHNT and YENEEA. The CDR3 measures 15 amino acids from cysteine to phenylalanine. Here the CDR3 DNA is all that survives: 45 bases in frame from base 1. This TCR was sampled from a woman aged 65 to 85 with acute or convalescent COVID-19. The V and J segments used are TRBV11-3 and TRBJ1-2, with the D gene uncertain. Sequencing was performed on peripheral blood. The bases are TGTGCCAGCAGCTTAGGGATCCCCAGGATCTATGGCTACACCTTC. Protein translation: CASSLGIPRIYGYTF.